These 10 T cell receptor beta chains were sequenced from one sample in a study of CD8+CD57+ T cells in acquired aplastic anemia. CDR3 and TCR beta VDJ profiling relied on genomic DNA as the template. One entry per CDR3 protein, called by TCRdb with MiXCR from the reads. The sample has 200,000 to 250,000 distinct CDR3 sequences, 30% to 40% seen once. Input material: sorted CD4+, CD8+, or CD8+CD57+ T cells (not recorded which) from PBMCs. Receptors originate from a human donor in good health, serving as a control.

To note about this clonotype: At one of its ends the junction is not consistent with the germline gene, which may arise from a read error. The V call is TRBV5-5, the J call TRBJ1-5; 10 bases map to TRBD1. This CDR3 is built from 15 residues. The germline gives CDR1 SGHKS, CDR2 YYEKEE (reference sequence). CDR3 sequence (DNA): TGTGCCAGCAGCGCGGACAGGGGGGGCAATCGGCCCCAGCATTTT. It encodes CASSADRGGNRPQHF.

This chain links TRBV6-1 with TRBJ2-7; 8 nucleotides align to TRBD2. Germline V gives CDR1 MNHNS, CDR2 SASEGT. J lost 2 bases, V lost 6 bases, and 3 bases had no gene match. The CDR3 sequence is 13 residues long. CDR3 bases: TGTGCCAGCAGACGGGAGGGCCCCTACGAGCAGTACTTC. Translating gives CASRREGPYEQYF.

This clonotype came up many times. V usage is TRBV10-3 and J usage is TRBJ2-7, with 10 bases aligning to TRBD2. V gave up 5 bases and J gave up 3 bases; unmatched junction bases: 4. CDR1 and CDR2 (germline): ENHRY, SYGVKD. This CDR3 contains 14 residues. The CDR3 DNA follows: TGTGCCATCAGTCCGGGACTAGCGAGCTACGAGCAGTACTTC. It specifies CAISPGLASYEQYF.

This clonotype was seen at least ten times. This chain uses TRBV9 with TRBJ1-3; D is unclear. The CDR3 is 15 residues long. The V end lost 4 bases, the J end lost 0 bases, and 11 bases lay between the germline ends. The germline V gene encodes CDR1 SGDLS and CDR2 YYNGEE. The CDR3 DNA follows: TGTGCCAGCAGCTCCCAGGCGAGCTCTGGAAACACCATATATTTT. This translates into CASSSQASSGNTIYF.

V usage is TRBV12-5 and J usage is TRBJ1-5, with a tentative D call TRBD1 (5 bases). V gave up 5 bases and J gave up 5 bases, with 25 bases separating them. This CDR3 has 18 residues. CDR1 LGHNT and CDR2 FRNRAP come from the germline V gene. The CDR3 reads CASGPNWWQGFPHQPQHF. For the CDR3, the DNA is TGTGCTAGTGGTCCAAACTGGTGGCAGGGTTTTCCTCATCAGCCCCAGCATTTT.

The V gene is TRBV4-2, the J gene TRBJ2-6; the D call may be TRBD1 or TRBD2 (5 bases each). Germline V lookup: CDR1 LGHNA, CDR2 YNFKEQ. The CDR3 extends over 20 amino acids. Trimming removed 1 base at V and 0 bases at J, with 19 bases between. CDR3 sequence: CASSQAWFGTLRSGANVLTF. As DNA, the CDR3 is TGTGCCAGCAGCCAAGCGTGGTTCGGGACCCTCCGCTCTGGGGCCAACGTCCTGACTTTC.

This clonotype was found a few times. It may be a read error: a sequence one base away is much more abundant. The chain recombines TRBV20-1 with TRBJ1-1; no definite D call. From germline, CDR1 is DFQATT and CDR2 SNEGSKA (reference sequence). The CDR3 runs 12 residues. The CDR3: CSALMPYTETFF. CDR3 nucleotides: TGCAGTGCTCTTATGCCTTACACTGAAACTTTCTTT.

This clonotype was detected ten times or more. The V call is TRBV20-1, the J call TRBJ1-2; TRBD1 is a possible D gene (5 bases). The CDR3 has 13 residues. V lost 3 bases and J lost 8, with 16 bases in between. The germline V gene encodes CDR1 DFQATT and CDR2 SNEGSKA (reference sequence). The CDR3 is CSASGMTGDGYTF. DNA for the CDR3: TGCAGTGCTAGTGGGATGACCGGGGACGGCTACACCTTC.

The rearrangement links TRBV10-2 to TRBJ1-5; possible D gene TRBD1, 5 bases. Trimming removed 8 bases at V and 7 bases at J, with 18 bases between. This CDR3 region has 14 residues. CDR1 and CDR2 (germline): WSHSY, SAAADI. The CDR3 nucleotides read TGCGCCAGCCAAGGGACGGGCTCGGGGCAGCCCCAGCATTTT. This sequence encodes CASQGTGSGQPQHF.

Concerning this clonotype itself: Germline is not matched at one junction end, which may reflect a read error. The V gene is TRBV25-1, the J gene TRBJ1-3; 7 positions agree with TRBD1. The V gene's germline CDR1 is MGHDK and CDR2 SYGVNS. This CDR3 is 17 amino acids long. DNA for the CDR3: TGTGCCAGCAGTGACAACAGACAGGGCATCTCTGCAAACACCATATATTTC. Translating it yields CASSDNRQGISANTIYF.